This TCR beta chain was sequenced for a study of ipilimumab plus nivolumab after autologous stem cell transplantation. The CDR3 runs 15 residues. The germline V and J ends were trimmed by 10 bases and 2 bases, with 21 bases remaining between them. Germline V lookup: CDR1 MDHEN, CDR2 SYDVKM. Profiled with immunoSEQ multiplex PCR; TCRdb holds only in-frame clones, not every one. The sample yields 15,000 to 20,000 clones, about 81% seen once. Through week 26, nivolumab 3 mg/kg IV was given weeks 1, 4, 7, 10, then biweekly. The TCR was taken from a male donor with diffuse large B-cell lymphoma. V is TRBV28 and J is TRBJ2-7; D could derive from TRBD1 or TRBD2 (6 bases each). The source material was PBMCs, sampled in a trial of ipilimumab plus nivolumab as post-transplant consolidation. For the CDR3, the DNA is TGTGCCACAGGAGGAGGGGGAGCGTTGACCTACGAGCAGTACTTC. It encodes CATGGGGALTYEQYF.